This TCR beta chain was obtained from a study of blood T cells in healthy people across ages. Combining a sample-barcoded 5' primer with a J-beta primer mix, a second PCR ran for roughly 7 to 12 cycles. Every molecule of cDNA carried a tag from a template-switch adaptor with 12 random nucleotides. TCRdb re-derived calls from the 5' RACE reads in MiXCR, one entry per CDR3 protein. The repertoire includes about 1.5 million distinct CDR3 sequences, 42% of them detected once, and about 4% sits in the top ten. Study outcomes and limitations: Higher diversity, along with more naive CD4+ cells, distinguished long-lived donors from aged donors. Reliance upon unsorted PBMCs precluded definitive naive versus antigen-experienced comparison.

To note about this clonotype: Its cognate antigen is unknown.

CDR1 and CDR2 from the germline V gene are SGHAT and FQNNGV. CDR3 length: 14 amino acids. V lost 4 bases, J lost 1 base, and 3 bases stayed unmatched. The V and J genes are TRBV11-2 and TRBJ1-1; 7 bases agree with TRBD1. This sequence originates from a woman younger than 35 in good health. Sequencing used blood. The DNA for the CDR3 is TGTGCCAGCAGCTACGGGGACAGGAACACTGAAGCTTTCTTT. Translated: CASSYGDRNTEAFF.